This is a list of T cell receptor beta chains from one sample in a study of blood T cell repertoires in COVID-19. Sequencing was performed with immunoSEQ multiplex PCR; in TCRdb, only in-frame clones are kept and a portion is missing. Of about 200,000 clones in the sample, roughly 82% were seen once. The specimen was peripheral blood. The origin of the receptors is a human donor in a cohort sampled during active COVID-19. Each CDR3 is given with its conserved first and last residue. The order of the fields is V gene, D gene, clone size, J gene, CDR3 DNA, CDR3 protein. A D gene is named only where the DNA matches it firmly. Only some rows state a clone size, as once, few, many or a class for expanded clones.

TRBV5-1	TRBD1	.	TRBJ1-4	TGCGCCAGCAGCTTGCAGCCAGGGGGCGCCGAAGGAGAAAAACTGTTTTTT	CASSLQPGGAEGEKLFF
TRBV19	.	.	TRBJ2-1	TGTGCCAGTAGTATTTGGGCTAGCGCGTACAATGAGCAGTTCTTC	CASSIWASAYNEQFF
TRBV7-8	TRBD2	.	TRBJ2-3	TGTGCCAGCAGCTTAAGGGCTAGCGGAGCCTCTAGCACAGATACGCAGTATTTT	CASSLRASGASSTDTQYF
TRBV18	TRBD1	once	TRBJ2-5	TGTGCCAGCTCACAGGGACAGGGGAACCAAGAGACCCAGTACTTC	CASSQGQGNQETQYF
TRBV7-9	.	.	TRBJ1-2	TGTGCCAGCAGCGTGAGGTCGGAGGGCTACACCTTC	CASSVRSEGYTF
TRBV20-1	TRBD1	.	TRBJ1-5	TGCAGTGCTAGTCCAGGACAGGGAAGCAATCAGCCCCAGCATTTT	CSASPGQGSNQPQHF
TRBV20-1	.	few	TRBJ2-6	TGCAGTGCTAGTCGCGGAGGTTCCGCCTCTGGGGCCAACGTCCTGACTTTC	CSASRGGSASGANVLTF
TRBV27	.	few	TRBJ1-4	TGTGCCAGCAGTTTAGCCCCCGAGGAAAAACTGTTTTTT	CASSLAPEEKLFF
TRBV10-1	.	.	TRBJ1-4	TGCGCCAGCACACCTCACGAGTTT	CASTPHEF
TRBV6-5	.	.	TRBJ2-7	TGTGCCAGCAACCCGGACAGAGCCTACGGTGGGCAGTACTTC	CASNPDRAYGGQYF
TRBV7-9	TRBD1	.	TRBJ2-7	TGTGCCAGCAGCTTCCCGGTACCGGGACAGGGGAGTCATGAGCAGTACTTC	CASSFPVPGQGSHEQYF
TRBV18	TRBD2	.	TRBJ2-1	TGTGCCAGCTCACCGGGACTAGCGGGAGGCGATGAGCAGTTCTTC	CASSPGLAGGDEQFF
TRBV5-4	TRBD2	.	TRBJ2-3	TGTGCCAGCAGCTTGGCCGGGCTAGCGGGAAACCCCGCGGCAGATACGCAGTATTTT	CASSLAGLAGNPAADTQYF
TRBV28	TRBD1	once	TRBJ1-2	TGTGCCAGCAGCACAGGGGCTCGCTATGGCTACACCTTC	CASSTGARYGYTF
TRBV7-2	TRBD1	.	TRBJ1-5	TGTGCCAGCACCCCGAAGACAGGGTTTTGGAATCAGCCCCAGCATTTT	CASTPKTGFWNQPQHF
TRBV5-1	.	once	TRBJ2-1	TGCGCCAGCAGCTTGGGGACAGCCTCCTACAATGAGCAGTTCTTC	CASSLGTASYNEQFF
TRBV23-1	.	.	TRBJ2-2	TGCGCCTTCGGACAGTTAGGGACGGAAAAGAACACCGGGGAGCTGTTTTTT	CAFGQLGTEKNTGELFF
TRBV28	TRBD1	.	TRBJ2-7	TGTGCCAGCACCTACCCCGGACAGGGGGCGAAGTACGAGCAGTACTTC	CASTYPGQGAKYEQYF
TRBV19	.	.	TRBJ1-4	TGTGCCAGTAGTCGGGGGGACTCCGATGAAAAACTGTTTTTT	CASSRGDSDEKLFF
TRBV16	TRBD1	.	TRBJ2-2	TGTGCCAGCAACGACAGGGGTGCCGACACCGGGGAGCTGTTTTTT	CASNDRGADTGELFF
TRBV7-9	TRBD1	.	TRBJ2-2	TGTGCCAGCAGCTCTCGGACAGGGGGTGTCGGGGAGCTGTTTTTT	CASSSRTGGVGELFF
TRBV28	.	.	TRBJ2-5	TGTGCCAGCATGGTGGGCGGGCAAGAGACCCAGTACTTC	CASMVGGQETQYF
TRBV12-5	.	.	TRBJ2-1	TGTGCTAGTGGTTTGAGCTTCTATGAGCAGTTCTTC	CASGLSFYEQFF
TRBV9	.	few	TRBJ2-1	TGTGCCAGCAGCGCCACAGGGGGGGGCAATGAGCAGTTCTTC	CASSATGGGNEQFF
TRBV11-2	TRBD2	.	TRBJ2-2	TGTGCCAGCAGCCCGGGGGGGTATCGGACCGGGGAGCTGTTTTTT	CASSPGGYRTGELFF
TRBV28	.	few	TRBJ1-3	TGTGCCAGCAGTTTATTTATCTTGGGGGGGGCGACTGGAAACACCATATATTTT	CASSLFILGGATGNTIYF
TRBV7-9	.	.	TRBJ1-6	TGTGCCAGCACGGGCCCGGAGGGCTATAATTCACCCCTCCACTTT	CASTGPEGYNSPLHF
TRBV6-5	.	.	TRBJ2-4	TGTGCCAGCACTCAGGGGCCACCAAACATTCAGTACTTC	CASTQGPPNIQYF
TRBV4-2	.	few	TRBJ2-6	TGTGCCAGCAGCCAAGGCCAAGCGACTGGGGCCAACGTCCTGACTTTC	CASSQGQATGANVLTF
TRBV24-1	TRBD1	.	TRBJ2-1	TGTGCCACCAGTGAAACGCCCAGGACAGGGGCAGTTGAGCAGTTCTTC	CATSETPRTGAVEQFF
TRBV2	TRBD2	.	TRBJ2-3	TGTGCCAGCCGCCCTAGCGGGGTAAGCACAGATACGCAGTATTTT	CASRPSGVSTDTQYF
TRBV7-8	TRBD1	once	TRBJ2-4	TGTGCCAGCAGCGCGGGACAGGGGGCGCGAGCCAAAAACATTCAGTACTTC	CASSAGQGARAKNIQYF
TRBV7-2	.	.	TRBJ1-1	TGTGCCAGCAGCTTATTACAGGGTCAGACTGAAGCTTTCTTT	CASSLLQGQTEAFF
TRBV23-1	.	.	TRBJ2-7	TGCGCCAGCAGTCAATTCCCACACCAATACGAGCAGTACTTC	CASSQFPHQYEQYF
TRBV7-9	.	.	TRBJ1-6	TGTGCCAGCAGCTTAATGGGGGCTGCCAATTCACCCCTCCACTTT	CASSLMGAANSPLHF
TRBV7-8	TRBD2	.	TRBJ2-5	TGTGCCAGCAGGAAACGTAGCGGGGGGTACCAAGAGACCCAGTACTTC	CASRKRSGGYQETQYF
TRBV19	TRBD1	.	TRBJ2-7	TGTGCCAGTAGTAACCGGGACAGACTATCCTACGAGCAGTACTTC	CASSNRDRLSYEQYF
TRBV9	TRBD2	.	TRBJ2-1	TGTGCCAGCAGCGTAGCACTAGCGGGAGGGGTTGAGCAGTTCTTC	CASSVALAGGVEQFF
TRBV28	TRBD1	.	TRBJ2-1	TGTGCCAGCAGTTCCTACACGGGACAGGGGAACAATGAGCAGTTCTTC	CASSSYTGQGNNEQFF
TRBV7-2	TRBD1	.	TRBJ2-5	TGTGCCAGCAGCTCGCAGGGGGCTTGGTATGAGACCCAGTACTTC	CASSSQGAWYETQYF
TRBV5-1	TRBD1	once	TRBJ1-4	TGCGCCAGCAGCGGCTTGGGACAGGGACCAGCTAATGAAAAACTGTTTTTT	CASSGLGQGPANEKLFF
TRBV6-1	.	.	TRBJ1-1	TGTGCCAGCAGTGAAGCGCTCATGGGCGGAGCGGGGTCGGAAGCTTTCTTT	CASSEALMGGAGSEAFF
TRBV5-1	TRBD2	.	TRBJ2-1	TGCGCCAGCAGCTTCGTAGCGGGAGGGCCAGGACTCGATGAGCAGTTCTTC	CASSFVAGGPGLDEQFF
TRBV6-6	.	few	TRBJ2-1	TGTGCCAGCAGTACCCGGAGGGGAGGTACAAATGAGCAGTTCTTC	CASSTRRGGTNEQFF
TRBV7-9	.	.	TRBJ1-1	TGTGCCAGCAGCTTACTAGGGGTCGGTTTCGCTGAAGCTTTCTTT	CASSLLGVGFAEAFF
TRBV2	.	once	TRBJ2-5	TGTGCCAGCAGTGGTCAACAGGGAGAGACCCAGTACTTC	CASSGQQGETQYF